This T cell receptor beta chain stems from a study of T cell changes during pregnancy in multiple sclerosis. Per germline, CDR1 MNHEY and CDR2 SMNVEV (reference sequence). V shed 5 bases, J shed 1 base, and the junction held 2 bases outside the gene matches. The CDR3 extends over 16 amino acids. Assay used: immunoSEQ multiplex PCR; TCRdb lists only in-frame clones, some missing. In the table there are tens of thousands of clones, approximately 90% of which are singletons. This TCR was sampled from a female donor in good health, enrolled as a control in a pregnancy study. The chain links TRBV27 to TRBJ2-2, with TRBD2 identical over 12 bases. The sample in question was peripheral blood, obtained in the first trimester of pregnancy. CDR3 amino acids: CASSRTSGMNTGELFF. CDR3 nucleotide sequence: TGTGCCAGCAGTCGGACTAGCGGGATGAACACCGGGGAGCTGTTTTTT.